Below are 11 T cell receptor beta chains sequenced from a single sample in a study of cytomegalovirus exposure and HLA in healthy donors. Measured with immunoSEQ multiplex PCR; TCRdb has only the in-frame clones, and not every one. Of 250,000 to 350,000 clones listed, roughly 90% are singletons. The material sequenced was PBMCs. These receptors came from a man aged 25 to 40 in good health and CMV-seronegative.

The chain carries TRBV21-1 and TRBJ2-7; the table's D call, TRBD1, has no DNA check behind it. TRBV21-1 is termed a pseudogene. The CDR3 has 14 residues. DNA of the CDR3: TGTGCCAGCAACGTTATACAGGGGAAAAACGAGCAGTACTTC. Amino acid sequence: CASNVIQGKNEQYF.

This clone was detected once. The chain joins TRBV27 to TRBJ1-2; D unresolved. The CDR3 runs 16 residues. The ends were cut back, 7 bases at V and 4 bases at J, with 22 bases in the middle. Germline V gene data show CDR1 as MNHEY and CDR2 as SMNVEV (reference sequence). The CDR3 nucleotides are TGTGCCAGCAAATCCGGGCCTTCAACGGCGGGCTATGGCTACACCTTC. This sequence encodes CASKSGPSTAGYGYTF.

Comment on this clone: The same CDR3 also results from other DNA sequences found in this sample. The CDR3 reads CASSYNGAQETQYF. The CDR3 DNA is TGTGCCAGCAGTTACAATGGTGCGCAAGAGACCCAGTACTTC. The chain uses TRBV6-5 and TRBJ2-5; D gene uncertain. The V end lost 2 bases, the J end lost 2 bases, and 9 bases lay between the germline ends. The CDR3 spans 14 residues. Germline CDR1 MNHEY, CDR2 SVGAGI.

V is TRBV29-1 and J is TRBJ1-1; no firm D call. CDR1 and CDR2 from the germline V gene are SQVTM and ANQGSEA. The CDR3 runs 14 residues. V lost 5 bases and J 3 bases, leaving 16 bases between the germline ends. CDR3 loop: CSVKPDWSDTEAFF. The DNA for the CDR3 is TGCAGCGTTAAACCGGACTGGTCGGACACTGAAGCTTTCTTT.

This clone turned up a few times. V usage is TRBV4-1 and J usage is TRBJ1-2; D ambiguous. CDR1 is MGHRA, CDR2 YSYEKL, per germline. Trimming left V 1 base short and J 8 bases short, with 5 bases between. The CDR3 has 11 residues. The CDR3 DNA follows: TGCGCCAGCAGCCAAGGGAGAGGCTACACCTTC. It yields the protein CASSQGRGYTF.

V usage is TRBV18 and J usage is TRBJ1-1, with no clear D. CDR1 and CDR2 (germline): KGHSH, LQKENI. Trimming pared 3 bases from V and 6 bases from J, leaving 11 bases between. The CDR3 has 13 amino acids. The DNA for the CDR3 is TGTGCCAGCTCACCCTCGTCACGGTCTGAAGCTTTCTTT. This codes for CASSPSSRSEAFF.

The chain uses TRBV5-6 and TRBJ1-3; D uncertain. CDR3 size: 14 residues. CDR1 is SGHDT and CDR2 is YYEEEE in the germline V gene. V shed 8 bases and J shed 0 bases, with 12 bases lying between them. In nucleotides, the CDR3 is TGTGCCAGTATGGGCCTGAACTCTGGAAACACCATATATTTT. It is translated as CASMGLNSGNTIYF.

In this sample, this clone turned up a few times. The chain's CDR3 is CASSSRVTGELFF. The CDR3 DNA reads TGTGCCAGCAGTAGCAGGGTAACCGGGGAGCTGTTTTTT. V gene TRBV27 combines with J gene TRBJ2-2; the D gene is possibly TRBD1 (5 bases). The germline gives CDR1 MNHEY, CDR2 SMNVEV (reference sequence). The CDR3 sequence is 13 residues long. Trimming took off 5 bases at V and 5 bases at J, with 9 bases between the two ends.

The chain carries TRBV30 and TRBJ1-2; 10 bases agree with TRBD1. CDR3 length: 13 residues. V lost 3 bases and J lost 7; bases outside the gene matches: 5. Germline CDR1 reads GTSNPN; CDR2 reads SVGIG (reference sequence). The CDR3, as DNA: TGTGCCTGGAGGCCGGGACAGGGGTTTGGCTACACCTTC. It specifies CAWRPGQGFGYTF.

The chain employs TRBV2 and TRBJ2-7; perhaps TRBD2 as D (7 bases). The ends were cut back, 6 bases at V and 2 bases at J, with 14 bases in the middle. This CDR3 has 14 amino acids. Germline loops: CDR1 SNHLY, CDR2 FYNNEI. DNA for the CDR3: TGTGCCAGCAGCATAGGGGGGGAAACCTACGAGCAGTACTTC. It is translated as CASSIGGETYEQYF. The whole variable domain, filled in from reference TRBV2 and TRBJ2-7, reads EPEVTQTPSHQVTQMGQEVILRCVPISNHLYFYWYRQILGQKVEFLVSFYNNEISEKSEIFDDQFSVERPDGSNFTLKIRSTKLEDSAMYFCASSIGGETYEQYFGPGTRLTVT.

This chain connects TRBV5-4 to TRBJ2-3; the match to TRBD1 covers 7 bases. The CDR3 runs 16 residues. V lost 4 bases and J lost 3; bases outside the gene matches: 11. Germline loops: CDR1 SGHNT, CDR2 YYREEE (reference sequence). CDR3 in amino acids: CASSPPTGFRTDTQYF. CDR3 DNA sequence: TGTGCCAGCAGCCCCCCGACAGGGTTTAGGACAGATACGCAGTATTTT.